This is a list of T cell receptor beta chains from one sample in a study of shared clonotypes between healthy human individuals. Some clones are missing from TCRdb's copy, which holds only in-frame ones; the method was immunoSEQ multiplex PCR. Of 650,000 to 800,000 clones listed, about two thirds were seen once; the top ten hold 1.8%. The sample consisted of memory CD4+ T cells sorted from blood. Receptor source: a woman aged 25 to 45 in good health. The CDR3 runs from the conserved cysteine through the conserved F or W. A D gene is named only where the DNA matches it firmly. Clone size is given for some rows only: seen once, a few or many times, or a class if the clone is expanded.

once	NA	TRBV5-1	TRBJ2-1	CASSQLPDRSYNEQFF	TGCGCCAGCAGCCAACTACCGGACAGATCCTACAATGAGCAGTTCTTC
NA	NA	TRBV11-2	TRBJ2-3	CASSSERRSTDTQYF	TGTGCCAGCAGCTCCGAACGGCGCTCCACAGATACGCAGTATTTT
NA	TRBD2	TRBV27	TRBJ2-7	CASRDIAGPHEQYF	TGTGCCAGCAGGGACATAGCGGGACCCCACGAGCAGTACTTC
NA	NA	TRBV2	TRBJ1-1	CASSLSSGNTEAFF	TGTGCCAGCAGCCTCTCTTCGGGAAACACTGAAGCTTTCTTT
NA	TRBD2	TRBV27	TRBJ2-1	CASSVVPPSSGSFNEQFF	TGTGCCAGCAGTGTAGTCCCCCCTTCTAGCGGGAGTTTTAATGAGCAGTTCTTC
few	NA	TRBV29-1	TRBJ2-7	CSVEVHNSYEQYF	TGCAGCGTTGAAGTCCACAACTCCTACGAGCAGTACTTC
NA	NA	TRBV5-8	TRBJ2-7	CASSLSRYEQYF	TGTGCCAGCAGCTTGTCAAGGTACGAGCAGTACTTC
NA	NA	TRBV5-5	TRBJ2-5	CASSLGPGTEETQYF	TGTGCCAGCAGCTTGGGGCCCGGGACCGAAGAGACCCAGTACTTC
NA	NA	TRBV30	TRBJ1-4	CAWWQNEKLFF	TGTGCCTGGTGGCAGAATGAAAAACTGTTTTTT
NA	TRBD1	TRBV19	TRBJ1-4	CASIDRGRDEKLFF	TGTGCCAGTATCGACAGGGGGCGAGATGAAAAACTGTTTTTT
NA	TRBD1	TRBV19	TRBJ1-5	CASMSGTGGQGQPQHF	TGTGCCAGTATGTCCGGGACAGGGGGCCAGGGGCAGCCCCAGCATTTT
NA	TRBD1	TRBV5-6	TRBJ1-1	CASSLLDRKAEAFF	TGTGCCAGCAGCCTCCTGGACAGGAAAGCTGAAGCTTTCTTT
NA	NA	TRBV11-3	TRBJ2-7	CASSGGLSSYEQYF	TGTGCCAGCAGCGGGGGGCTGAGCTCCTACGAGCAGTACTTC
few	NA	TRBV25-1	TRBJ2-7	CASSESSNEQYF	TGTGCCAGCAGTGAATCATCGAACGAGCAGTACTTC
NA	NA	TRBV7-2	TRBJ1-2	CASSPQGYYGYTF	TGTGCCAGCAGCCCTCAGGGTTACTATGGCTACACCTTC
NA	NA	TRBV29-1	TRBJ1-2	CSVETTGFLVDYGYTF	TGCAGCGTTGAAACTACAGGGTTCTTGGTCGACTATGGCTACACCTTC
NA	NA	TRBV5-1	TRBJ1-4	CASSTATNEKLFF	TGCGCCAGTTCTACAGCAACTAATGAAAAACTGTTTTTT
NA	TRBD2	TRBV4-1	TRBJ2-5	CASSQVASGGGGETQYF	TGCGCCAGCAGCCAAGTCGCTAGCGGGGGAGGAGGCGAGACCCAGTACTTC
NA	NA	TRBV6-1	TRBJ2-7	CASSVAAYEQYF	TGTGCCAGCAGTGTGGCAGCCTACGAGCAGTACTTC
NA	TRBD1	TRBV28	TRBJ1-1	CASSQRQGADFF	TGTGCCAGCAGCCAAAGACAGGGGGCGGATTTCTTT
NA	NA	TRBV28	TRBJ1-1	CASSAELQGTEAFF	TGTGCCAGCAGTGCGGAACTGCAGGGGACTGAAGCTTTCTTT
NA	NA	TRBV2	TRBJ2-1	CASSNPGQGLSGGSYNEQFF	TGTGCCAGCAGTAACCCGGGACAGGGTTTGAGCGGGGGCTCCTACAATGAGCAGTTCTTC
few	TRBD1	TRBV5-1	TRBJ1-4	CASSLDPGQGDEKLFF	TGCGCCAGCAGCTTGGACCCGGGACAGGGGGATGAAAAACTGTTTTTT
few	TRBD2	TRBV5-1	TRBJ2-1	CASSLLGGTSGRSYNEQFF	TGCGCCAGCAGCTTGTTAGGGGGGACTAGCGGCAGATCCTACAATGAGCAGTTCTTC
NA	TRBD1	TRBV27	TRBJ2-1	CASSRDRGYNEQFF	TGTGCCAGCAGCCGGGACAGGGGGTATAATGAGCAGTTCTTC
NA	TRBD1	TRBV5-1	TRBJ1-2	CASSLAGDRVVAGYTF	TGCGCCAGCAGCTTGGCCGGGGACAGGGTGGTCGCTGGCTACACCTTC
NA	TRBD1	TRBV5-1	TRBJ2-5	CASSFFDRDQETQYF	TGCGCCAGCAGCTTTTTCGACAGGGACCAAGAGACCCAGTACTTC
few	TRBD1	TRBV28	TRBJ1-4	CASSLSYRGLGEKLFF	TGTGCCAGCAGTCTATCGTACAGGGGGTTGGGTGAAAAACTGTTTTTT
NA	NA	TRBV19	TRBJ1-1	CASSISGLGETEAFF	TGTGCCAGTAGTATCTCCGGGCTCGGTGAGACTGAAGCTTTCTTT
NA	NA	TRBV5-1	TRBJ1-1	CASTTVAGFTEAFF	TGCGCCAGCACCACCGTCGCGGGATTCACTGAAGCTTTCTTT
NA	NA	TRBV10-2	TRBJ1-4	CASSRAGDLNEKLFF	TGCGCCAGCAGCAGAGCAGGGGACCTTAATGAAAAACTGTTTTTT
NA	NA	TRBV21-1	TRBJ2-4	CASSPPGYF	TGTGCCAGCAGCCCACCGGGGTACTTC
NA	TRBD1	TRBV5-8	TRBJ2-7	CASTPRLDRVGEQYF	TGTGCCAGCACCCCTAGACTGGACAGGGTTGGCGAGCAGTACTTC
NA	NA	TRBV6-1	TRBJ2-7	CASSEALRVFEYEQYF	TGTGCCAGCAGTGAAGCGCTTAGGGTTTTTGAATACGAGCAGTACTTC
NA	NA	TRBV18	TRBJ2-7	CASSPPGVYEQYF	TGTGCCAGCTCACCGCCCGGGGTCTACGAGCAGTACTTC
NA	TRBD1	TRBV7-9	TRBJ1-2	CASRDRSNYGYTF	TGTGCCAGCAGGGACAGGAGTAACTATGGCTACACCTTC
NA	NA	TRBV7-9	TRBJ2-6	CASSLILSGANVLTF	TGTGCCAGCAGCTTAATACTCTCTGGGGCCAACGTCCTGACTTTC
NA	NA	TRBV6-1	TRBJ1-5	CASSDIQGPNQPQHF	TGTGCCAGCAGTGACATACAGGGACCCAATCAGCCCCAGCATTTT
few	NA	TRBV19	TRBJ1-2	CASSITGSGGYTF	TGTGCCAGTAGTATCACGGGCTCCGGTGGCTACACCTTC
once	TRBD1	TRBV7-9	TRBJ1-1	CASSPQGQGNTEAFF	TGTGCCAGCAGCCCTCAGGGACAGGGGAACACTGAAGCTTTCTTT
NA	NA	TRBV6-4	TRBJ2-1	CASSREALSYNEQFF	TGTGCCAGCAGTAGGGAGGCCCTATCCTACAATGAGCAGTTCTTC
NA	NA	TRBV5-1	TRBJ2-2	CASSLLGGATGELFF	TGCGCCAGCAGCTTATTAGGAGGGGCCACCGGGGAGCTGTTTTTT
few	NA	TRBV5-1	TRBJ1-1	CASSLVSNTEAFF	TGCGCCAGCAGCTTGGTTTCGAACACTGAAGCTTTCTTT
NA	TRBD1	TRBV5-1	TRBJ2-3	CASSLYVFGTGAADTQYF	TGCGCCAGCAGCTTGTACGTCTTCGGGACAGGGGCCGCAGATACGCAGTATTTT
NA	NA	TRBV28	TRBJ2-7	CASSLSQAGNLGQYF	TGTGCCAGCAGTTTATCCCAGGCAGGGAATTTGGGGCAGTACTTC
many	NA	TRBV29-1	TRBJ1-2	CSVESSGGGYTF	TGCAGCGTTGAGTCTTCAGGTGGGGGCTACACCTTC
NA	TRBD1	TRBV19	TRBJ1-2	CASTQGGFGYGYTF	TGTGCCAGTACCCAAGGGGGCTTTGGCTATGGCTACACCTTC
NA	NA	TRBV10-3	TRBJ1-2	CAIKEGSDPTIGGYTF	TGTGCCATCAAAGAGGGGTCCGATCCCACTATCGGTGGCTACACCTTC
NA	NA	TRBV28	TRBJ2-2	CASSSGLHGELFF	TGTGCCAGCAGTTCGGGACTCCACGGGGAGCTGTTTTTT
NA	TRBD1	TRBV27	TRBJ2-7	CASKTGTGPYEQYF	TGTGCCAGCAAAACCGGGACAGGGCCCTACGAGCAGTACTTC
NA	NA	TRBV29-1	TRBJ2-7	CSVGAELIYEQYF	TGCAGCGTTGGGGCGGAACTTATCTACGAGCAGTACTTC
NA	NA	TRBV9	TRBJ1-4	CASATVNEKLFF	TGTGCCAGCGCGACGGTGAATGAAAAACTGTTTTTT
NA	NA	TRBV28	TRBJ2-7	CASTTHRSYEQYF	TGTGCCAGCACTACCCATAGATCCTACGAGCAGTACTTC
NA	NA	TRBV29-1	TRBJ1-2	CSSQPSGEEGYTF	TGCAGCTCTCAACCGTCAGGGGAAGAGGGCTACACCTTC
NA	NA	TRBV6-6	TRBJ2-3	CASKDHTDTQYF	TGTGCCAGCAAGGACCACACAGATACGCAGTATTTT
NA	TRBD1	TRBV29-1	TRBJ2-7	CSAGTGVYEQYF	TGCAGCGCCGGGACAGGGGTCTACGAGCAGTACTTC
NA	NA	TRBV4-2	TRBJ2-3	CASSRDTDTQYF	TGTGCCAGCAGCCGAGACACAGATACGCAGTATTTT
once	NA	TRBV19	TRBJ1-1	CASSPRGDTEAFF	TGTGCCAGTAGCCCTAGGGGGGACACTGAAGCTTTCTTT